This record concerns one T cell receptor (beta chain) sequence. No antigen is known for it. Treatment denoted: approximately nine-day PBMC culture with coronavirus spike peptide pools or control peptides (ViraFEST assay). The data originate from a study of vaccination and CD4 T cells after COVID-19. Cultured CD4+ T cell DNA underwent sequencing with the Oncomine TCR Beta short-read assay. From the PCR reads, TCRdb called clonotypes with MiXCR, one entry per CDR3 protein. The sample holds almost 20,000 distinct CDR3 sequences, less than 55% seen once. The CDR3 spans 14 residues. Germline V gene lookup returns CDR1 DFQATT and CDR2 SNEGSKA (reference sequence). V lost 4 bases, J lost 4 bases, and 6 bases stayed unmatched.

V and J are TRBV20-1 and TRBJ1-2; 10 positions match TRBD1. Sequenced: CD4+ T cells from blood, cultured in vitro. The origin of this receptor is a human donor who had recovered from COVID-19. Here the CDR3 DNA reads TGCAGTGCTACCCCCCGGGACAGGGGCTATGGCTACACCTTC. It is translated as CSATPRDRGYGYTF.